These 18 T cell receptor beta chains originate from one sample sequenced in a study of Ad26.COV2.S vaccination and SARS-CoV-2 variants (dated by TCRdb to 2020 to 2022). The library relied on the immunoSEQ multiplex PCR assay. The table comes from immuneACCESS by way of TCRdb, which keeps in-frame sequences with V and J called. Part of the clones is missing from these tables; in studies checked, under half for an unresolved V gene and the rest for unknown reasons. This sample comprises 250,000 to 300,000 clones, around 87% of them detected only once. Jointly, the top ten make up approximately 3.3% of the sample. In the paper's terms, the treatment or condition label means: roughly 20 received Ad26.COV2.S at low or high dose, single or two shots; roughly five received placebo; per-sample allocation not given. For vaccine and placebo recipients, repertoires were sequenced using samples collected on day 63 after the first injection.

This specimen consisted of peripheral blood, obtained in a trial of Ad26.COV2.S vaccine versus placebo. These receptors were obtained from a person between 18 and 59 years old who received the Ad26.COV2.S COVID-19 vaccine or a placebo.

This rearrangement joins TRBV11-3 to TRBJ2-7; D is tentatively TRBD1 or TRBD2 (6 bases each). The CDR3 length is 13 residues. Trimming took off 1 base at V and 6 bases at J, with 10 bases between the two ends. Germline CDR1 is SGHNT and CDR2 is YENEEA. The CDR3 region is CASSLVGGGEQYF. As DNA, the CDR3 is TGTGCCAGCAGCTTAGTGGGGGGCGGCGAGCAGTACTTC.

The CDR3 sequence is CASSQAGQGMSYEQYF. CDR3 DNA: TGCGCCAGCAGCCAGGCCGGACAGGGAATGTCCTACGAGCAGTACTTC. V usage is TRBV4-1 and J usage is TRBJ2-7; 8 bases line up with TRBD1. The J segment lost 1 base and the V segment lost 3 bases, leaving 8 bases of the junction unmatched. Germline CDR1 is MGHRA and CDR2 is YSYEKL. This CDR3 region has 16 residues.

The chain combines TRBV4-2 with TRBJ2-1, with 7 bases lining up with TRBD1. This CDR3 is built from 12 residues. In germline, CDR1 is LGHNA, CDR2 YNFKEQ. The junction had 6 bases not matched to a gene; V was cut back by 1 base and J by 15 bases. CDR3 residues: CASSQVEQGRFF. The CDR3 DNA sequence: TGTGCCAGCAGCCAAGTCGAACAGGGGCGGTTCTTC.

V gene TRBV11-1 combines with J gene TRBJ2-2; weak D call: TRBD2 (5 bases). Between the trimmed V and J ends, which lost 5 bases and 6 bases, there was a span of 19 bases. This CDR3 is built from 16 residues. Germline V CDR1 and CDR2: SGHAT, FQDESV (reference sequence). The chain's CDR3 is CASSDSGRGWAGELFF. Here the CDR3 DNA reads TGTGCCAGCAGCGATTCGGGCCGGGGATGGGCCGGGGAGCTGTTTTTT.

The chain is built from TRBV11-2 and TRBJ1-2; 9 nucleotides agree with TRBD1. The germline CDR1 and CDR2 sequences are SGHAT and FQNNGV. The CDR3 totals 13 residues. Trimming cost V 5 bases and J 7 bases; bases outside gene matches: 5. Written as DNA, the CDR3 is TGTGCCAGCAGCCCACAGGGGGCTGGTGGCTACACCTTC. It translates to CASSPQGAGGYTF.

This clone was seen once. The J gene is TRBJ1-4, the V gene TRBV5-1; D is possibly TRBD1 (5 bases). V was shortened by 4 bases and J by 4 bases, with 17 bases between the two germline ends. The CDR3 is made up of 16 amino acids. Germline V lookup: CDR1 SGHRS, CDR2 YFSETQ. CDR3 residues: CASSPGTDTYNEKLFF. DNA of the CDR3: TGCGCCAGCAGCCCCGGGACTGATACTTATAATGAAAAACTGTTTTTT.

V usage is TRBV19 and J usage is TRBJ2-3; the D is unclear. This CDR3 comprises 15 residues. Between the trimmed V and J ends, which lost 4 bases and 0 bases, there was a span of 11 bases. Germline loops: CDR1 LNHDA, CDR2 SQIVND (reference sequence). The CDR3 DNA reads TGTGCCAGTAGTAACTCGATACCAAGCACAGATACGCAGTATTTT. It specifies CASSNSIPSTDTQYF.

This clone was seen only a few times. J is TRBJ1-6 and V is TRBV7-3; no clear D gene. Germline CDR1 SGHTA, CDR2 FQGTGA. The CDR3 consists of 13 residues. V dropped 3 bases and J dropped 8 bases, with 8 bases sitting between them. The CDR3 here is CASSFSTDSPLHF. DNA of the CDR3: TGTGCCAGCAGCTTTTCTACAGATTCACCCCTCCACTTT.

The V and J genes are TRBV7-9 and TRBJ1-2; a possible D gene is TRBD1 (6 bases). CDR1 SEHNR and CDR2 FQNEAQ come from the germline V gene (reference sequence). V dropped 5 bases and J dropped 8 bases, with 15 bases sitting between them. CDR3 size: 13 residues. In DNA form, the CDR3 reads TGTGCCAGCAGCCACAGGGAACAAGGCGGCTACACCTTC. Protein sequence: CASSHREQGGYTF.

The table lists this clone with a count of one. The V and J genes are TRBV30 and TRBJ1-1, with no clear D. CDR3 size: 11 residues. With 6 bases removed from V and 4 bases from J, the gap between germline ends came to 9 bases. Germline loops: CDR1 GTSNPN, CDR2 SVGIG (reference sequence). CDR3 residues: CACGLGTEAFF. DNA of the CDR3: TGTGCCTGCGGGTTGGGCACTGAAGCTTTCTTT.

The chain uses TRBV6-2 or TRBV6-3 and TRBJ1-2; D is perhaps TRBD1 (6 bases). V was shortened by 5 bases and J by 2 bases, with 9 bases between the two germline ends. The CDR3 contains 13 residues. Germline CDR1 and CDR2: MNHEY and SVGEGT. The CDR3 loop is CASSNTGNYGYTF. The DNA for the CDR3 is TGTGCCAGCAGTAACACAGGGAACTATGGCTACACCTTC.

This clone was picked up a small number of times. The genes are TRBV9 and TRBJ2-1; D not certain. Germline CDR1 and CDR2: SGDLS and YYNGEE. Trimming took off 4 bases at V and 6 bases at J, with 14 bases between the two ends. The CDR3 is 14 amino acids. The CDR3 region is CASSPGPASNEQFF. CDR3 coding DNA: TGTGCCAGCAGCCCGGGCCCGGCGAGCAATGAGCAGTTCTTC.

This chain uses TRBV7-7 with TRBJ2-1; D perhaps matches TRBD2 (5 bases). The V gene's germline CDR1 is SSHAT and CDR2 FNYEAQ (reference sequence). V lost 1 base to trimming and J lost 3 bases, with 22 bases between them. The CDR3 is made up of 19 amino acids. CDR3 region: CASSLDLQSSVPSYNEQFF. The DNA for the CDR3 is TGTGCCAGCAGCTTAGATTTACAGAGTAGCGTCCCGAGCTACAATGAGCAGTTCTTC.

This clone has ten or more counts. The rearrangement uses TRBV10-2 and TRBJ2-1; D gene uncertain. This CDR3 is built from 11 residues. The V gene's germline CDR1 is WSHSY and CDR2 SAAADI. V lost 4 bases and J lost 7, with 5 bases in between. CDR3 in amino acids: CASSVENEQFF. The CDR3 DNA reads as TGCGCCAGCAGTGTCGAAAATGAGCAGTTCTTC.

V is TRBV9 and J is TRBJ1-6; no clear D. The CDR3 consists of 13 residues. V lost 4 bases and J 10 bases, leaving 12 bases between the germline ends. CDR1 SGDLS and CDR2 YYNGEE come from the germline V gene. CDR3 nucleotide sequence: TGTGCCAGCAGCTCGAGCCAGGACTCACCCCTCCACTTT. It translates to CASSSSQDSPLHF.

This sequence joins TRBV18 and TRBJ2-3, with 11 bases matching TRBD2. Germline V lookup: CDR1 KGHSH, CDR2 LQKENI. Losses at the gene ends were 1 base for V and 6 bases for J; bases not matched to a gene: 6. This CDR3 spans 16 amino acids. CDR3 in amino acids: CASSPLLAGGGDTQYF. For the CDR3, the DNA is TGTGCCAGCTCACCACTCCTAGCGGGAGGTGGGGATACGCAGTATTTT.

The V gene is TRBV6-5, the J gene TRBJ1-2; 12 positions agree with TRBD1. Germline V gives CDR1 MNHEY, CDR2 SVGAGI. After removal of 6 bases from V and 4 bases from J, the junction contained 6 bases not matched to a gene. CDR3 size: 15 residues. Here the CDR3 reads CASRKPGQGAYGYTF. The CDR3 nucleotides read TGTGCCAGCAGAAAACCGGGACAGGGGGCCTATGGCTACACCTTC.

The genes are TRBV18 and TRBJ1-2; perhaps TRBD1 as D (5 bases). Germline V gene data show CDR1 as KGHSH and CDR2 as LQKENI. This CDR3 has 19 residues. Trimming pared 2 bases from V and 7 bases from J, leaving 29 bases between. CDR3 residues: CASSPGLSGQGGHGGGYTF. CDR3 in DNA: TGTGCCAGCTCACCAGGGTTGAGTGGTCAGGGCGGTCATGGCGGTGGCTACACCTTC.